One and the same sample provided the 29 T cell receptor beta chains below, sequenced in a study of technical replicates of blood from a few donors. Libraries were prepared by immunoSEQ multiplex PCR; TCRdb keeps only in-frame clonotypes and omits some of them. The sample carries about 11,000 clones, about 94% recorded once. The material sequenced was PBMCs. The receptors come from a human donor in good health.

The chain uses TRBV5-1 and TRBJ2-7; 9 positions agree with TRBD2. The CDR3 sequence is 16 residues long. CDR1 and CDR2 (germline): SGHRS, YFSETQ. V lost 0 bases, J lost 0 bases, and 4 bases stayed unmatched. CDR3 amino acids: CASSLDRTSVSYEQYF. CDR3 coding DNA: TGCGCCAGCAGCTTGGACAGGACTAGCGTCTCCTACGAGCAGTACTTC.

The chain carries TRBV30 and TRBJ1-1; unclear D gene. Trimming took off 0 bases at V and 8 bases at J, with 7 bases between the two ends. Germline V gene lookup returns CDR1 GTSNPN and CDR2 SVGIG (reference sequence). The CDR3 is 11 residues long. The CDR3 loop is CAWSVAREAFF. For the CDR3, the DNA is TGTGCCTGGAGTGTAGCTAGAGAAGCTTTCTTT.

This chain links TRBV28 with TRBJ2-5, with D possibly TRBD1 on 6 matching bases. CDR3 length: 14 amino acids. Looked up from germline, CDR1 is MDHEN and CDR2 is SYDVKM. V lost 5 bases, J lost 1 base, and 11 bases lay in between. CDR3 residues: CASSPTGVQETQYF. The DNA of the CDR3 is TGTGCCAGCAGTCCGACAGGCGTCCAAGAGACCCAGTACTTC.

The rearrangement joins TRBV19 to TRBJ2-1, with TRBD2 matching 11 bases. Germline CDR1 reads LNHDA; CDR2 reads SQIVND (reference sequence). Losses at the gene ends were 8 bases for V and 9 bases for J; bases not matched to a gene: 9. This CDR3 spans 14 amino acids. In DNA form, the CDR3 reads TGTGCCAGTGATACTAGCGGGAGAAAGGGTGAGCAGTTCTTC. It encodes CASDTSGRKGEQFF.

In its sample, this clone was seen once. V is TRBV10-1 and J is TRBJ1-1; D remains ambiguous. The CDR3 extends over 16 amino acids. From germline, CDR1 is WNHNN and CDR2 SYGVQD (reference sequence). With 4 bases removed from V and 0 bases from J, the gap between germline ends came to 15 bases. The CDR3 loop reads CASSVGKGKVNTEAFF. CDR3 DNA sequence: TGCGCCAGCAGTGTCGGGAAGGGAAAAGTGAACACTGAAGCTTTCTTT.

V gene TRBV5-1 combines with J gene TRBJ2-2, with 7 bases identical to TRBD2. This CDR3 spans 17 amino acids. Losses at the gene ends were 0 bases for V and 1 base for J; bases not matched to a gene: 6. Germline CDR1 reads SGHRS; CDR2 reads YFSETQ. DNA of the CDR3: TGCGCCAGCAGCTTGGCATTGCGGGAGTGGAACACCGGGGAGCTGTTTTTT. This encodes CASSLALREWNTGELFF.

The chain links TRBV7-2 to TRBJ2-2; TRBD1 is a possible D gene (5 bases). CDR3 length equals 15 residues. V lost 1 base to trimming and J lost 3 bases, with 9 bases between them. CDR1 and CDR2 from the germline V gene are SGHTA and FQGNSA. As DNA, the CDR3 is TGTGCCAGCAGCTTAGGAGGCAGGGACACCGGGGAGCTGTTTTTT. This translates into CASSLGGRDTGELFF.

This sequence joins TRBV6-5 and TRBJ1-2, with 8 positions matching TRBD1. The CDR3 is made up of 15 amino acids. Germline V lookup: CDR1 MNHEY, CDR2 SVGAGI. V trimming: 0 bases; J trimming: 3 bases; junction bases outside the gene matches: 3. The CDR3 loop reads CASSYSGQVDYGYTF. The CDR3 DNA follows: TGTGCCAGCAGTTACTCGGGACAGGTCGACTATGGCTACACCTTC.

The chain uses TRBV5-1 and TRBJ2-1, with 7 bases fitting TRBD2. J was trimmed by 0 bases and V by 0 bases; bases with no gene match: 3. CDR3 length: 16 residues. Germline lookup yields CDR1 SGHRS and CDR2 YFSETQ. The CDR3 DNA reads TGCGCCAGCAGCTTGGCCTCGGGGGGCTCCTACAATGAGCAGTTCTTC. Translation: CASSLASGGSYNEQFF.

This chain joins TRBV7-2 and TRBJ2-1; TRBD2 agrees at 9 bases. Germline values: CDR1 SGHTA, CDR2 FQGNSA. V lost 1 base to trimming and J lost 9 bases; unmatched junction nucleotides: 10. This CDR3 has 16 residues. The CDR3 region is CASSLGVAGEGFEQFF. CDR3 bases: TGTGCCAGCAGCTTAGGCGTAGCGGGAGAGGGTTTTGAGCAGTTCTTC.

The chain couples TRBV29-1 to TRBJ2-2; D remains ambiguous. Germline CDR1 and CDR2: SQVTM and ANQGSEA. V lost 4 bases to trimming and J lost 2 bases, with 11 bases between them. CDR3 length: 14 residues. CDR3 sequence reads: CSVGRRGNTGELFF. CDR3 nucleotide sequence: TGCAGCGTTGGTAGGCGCGGAAACACCGGGGAGCTGTTTTTT.

This CDR3 is CASSDRAYEQYF. Here the CDR3 DNA reads TGTGCCAGCAGTGACAGGGCCTACGAGCAGTACTTC. The rearrangement links TRBV2 to TRBJ2-7; a weak D match, TRBD1 (5 bases). V was cut by 3 bases and J by 2 bases, with 5 bases left in between. In germline, CDR1 is SNHLY, CDR2 FYNNEI. The CDR3 has 12 amino acids.

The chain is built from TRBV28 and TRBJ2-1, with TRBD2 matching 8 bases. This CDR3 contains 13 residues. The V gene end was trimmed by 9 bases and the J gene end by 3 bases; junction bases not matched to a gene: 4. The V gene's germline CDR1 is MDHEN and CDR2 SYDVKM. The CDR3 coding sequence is TGTGCCAGTTATAGCGGGAACTACAATGAGCAGTTCTTC. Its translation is CASYSGNYNEQFF. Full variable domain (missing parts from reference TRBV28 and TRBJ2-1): DVKVTQSSRYLVKRTGEKVFLECVQDMDHENMFWYRQDPGLGLRLIYFSYDVKMKEKGDIPEGYSVSREKKERFSLILESASTNQTSMYLCASYSGNYNEQFFGPGTRLTVL.

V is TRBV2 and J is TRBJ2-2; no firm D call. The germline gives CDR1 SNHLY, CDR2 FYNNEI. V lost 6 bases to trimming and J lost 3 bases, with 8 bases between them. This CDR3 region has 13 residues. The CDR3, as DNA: TGTGCCAGCAGGGGTGACTACACCGGGGAGCTGTTTTTT. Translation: CASRGDYTGELFF.

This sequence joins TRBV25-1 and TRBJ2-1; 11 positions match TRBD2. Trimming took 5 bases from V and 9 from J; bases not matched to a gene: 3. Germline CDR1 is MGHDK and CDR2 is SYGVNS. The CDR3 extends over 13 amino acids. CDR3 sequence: CASSPGTSGEQFF. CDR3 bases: TGTGCCAGCAGTCCCGGGACTAGCGGTGAGCAGTTCTTC.

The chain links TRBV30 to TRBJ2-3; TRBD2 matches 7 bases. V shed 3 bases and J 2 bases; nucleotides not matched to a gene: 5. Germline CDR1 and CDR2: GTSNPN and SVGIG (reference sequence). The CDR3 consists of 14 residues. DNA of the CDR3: TGTGCCTGGAGACCGGGACTACACACAGATACGCAGTATTTT. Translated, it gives CAWRPGLHTDTQYF.

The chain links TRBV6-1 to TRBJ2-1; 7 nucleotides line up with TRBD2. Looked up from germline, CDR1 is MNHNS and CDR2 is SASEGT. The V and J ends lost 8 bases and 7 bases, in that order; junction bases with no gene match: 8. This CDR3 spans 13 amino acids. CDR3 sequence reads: CASRWAGANEQFF. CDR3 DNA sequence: TGTGCCAGCCGTTGGGCGGGAGCTAATGAGCAGTTCTTC.

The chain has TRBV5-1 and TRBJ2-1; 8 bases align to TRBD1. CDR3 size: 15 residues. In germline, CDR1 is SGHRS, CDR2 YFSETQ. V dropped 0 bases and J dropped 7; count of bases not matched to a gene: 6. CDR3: CASSLVRQGANEQFF. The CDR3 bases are TGCGCCAGCAGCTTGGTTCGCCAGGGGGCAAATGAGCAGTTCTTC.

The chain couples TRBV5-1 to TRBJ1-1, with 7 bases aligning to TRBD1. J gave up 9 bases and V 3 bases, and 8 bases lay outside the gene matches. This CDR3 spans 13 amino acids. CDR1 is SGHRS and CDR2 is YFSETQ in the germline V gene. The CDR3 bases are TGCGCCAGCAGCTCGGACGGGACAGTTAAAGCTTTCTTT. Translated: CASSSDGTVKAFF.

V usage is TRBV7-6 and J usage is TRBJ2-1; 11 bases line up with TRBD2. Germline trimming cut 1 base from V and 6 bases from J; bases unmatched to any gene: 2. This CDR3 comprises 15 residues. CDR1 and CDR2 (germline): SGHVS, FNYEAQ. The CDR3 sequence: CASSLVLAGGNEQFF. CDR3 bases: TGTGCCAGCAGCTTAGTCCTAGCGGGAGGCAATGAGCAGTTCTTC.

CDR3 amino acids: CASSAGIRGNIQYF. The CDR3 DNA is TGTGCCAGCAGCGCCGGGATCAGGGGAAACATTCAGTACTTC. The genes are TRBV7-8 and TRBJ2-4, with D maybe TRBD1 (6 bases). The CDR3 has 14 residues. Germline values: CDR1 SGHVS, CDR2 FQNEAQ. Trimming cost V 5 bases and J 6 bases, with 14 bases left between them.

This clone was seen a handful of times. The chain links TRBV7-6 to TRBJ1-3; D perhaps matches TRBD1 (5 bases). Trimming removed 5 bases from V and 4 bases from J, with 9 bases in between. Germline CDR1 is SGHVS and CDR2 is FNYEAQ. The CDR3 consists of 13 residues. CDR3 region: CASSMTVGNTIYF. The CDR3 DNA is TGTGCCAGCAGCATGACAGTCGGAAACACCATATATTTT.

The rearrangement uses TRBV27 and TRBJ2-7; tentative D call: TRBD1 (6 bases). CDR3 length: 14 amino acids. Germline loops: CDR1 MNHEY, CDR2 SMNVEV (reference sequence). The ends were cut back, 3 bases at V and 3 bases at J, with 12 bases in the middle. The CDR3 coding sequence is TGTGCCAGCAGTTTGAGGGAAGGGGGCTACGAGCAGTACTTC. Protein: CASSLREGGYEQYF.

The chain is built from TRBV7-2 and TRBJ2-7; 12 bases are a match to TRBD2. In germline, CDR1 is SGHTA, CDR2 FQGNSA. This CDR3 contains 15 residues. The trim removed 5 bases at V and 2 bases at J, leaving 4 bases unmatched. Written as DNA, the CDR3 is TGTGCCAGCAGCGCCGGACTAGCGGGACCCTACGAGCAGTACTTC. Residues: CASSAGLAGPYEQYF.

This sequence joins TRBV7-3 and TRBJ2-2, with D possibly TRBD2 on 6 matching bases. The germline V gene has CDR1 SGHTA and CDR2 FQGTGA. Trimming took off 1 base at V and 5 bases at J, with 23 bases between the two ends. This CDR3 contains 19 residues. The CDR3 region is CASSLKPGLGSSGTGELFF. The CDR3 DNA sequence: TGTGCCAGCAGCTTAAAACCCGGTTTGGGTTCGAGCGGGACCGGGGAGCTGTTTTTT.

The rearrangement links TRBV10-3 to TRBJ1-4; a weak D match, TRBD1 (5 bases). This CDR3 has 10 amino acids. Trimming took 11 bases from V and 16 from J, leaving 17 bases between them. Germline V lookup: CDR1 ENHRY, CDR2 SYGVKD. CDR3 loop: CALTGRGSFF. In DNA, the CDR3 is TGTGCCCTGACCGGACGGGGGTCGTTTTTT.

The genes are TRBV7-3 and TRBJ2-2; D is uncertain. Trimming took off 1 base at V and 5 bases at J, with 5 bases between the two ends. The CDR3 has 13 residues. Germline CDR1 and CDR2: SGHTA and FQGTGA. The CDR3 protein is CASSLIRTGELFF. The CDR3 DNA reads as TGTGCCAGCAGCTTAATTCGGACCGGGGAGCTGTTTTTT. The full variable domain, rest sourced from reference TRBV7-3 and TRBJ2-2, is GAGVSQTPSNKVTEKGKYVELRCDPISGHTALYWYRQSLGQGPEFLIYFQGTGAADDSGLPNDRFFAVRPEGSVSTLKIQRTERGDSAVYLCASSLIRTGELFFGEGSRLTVL.

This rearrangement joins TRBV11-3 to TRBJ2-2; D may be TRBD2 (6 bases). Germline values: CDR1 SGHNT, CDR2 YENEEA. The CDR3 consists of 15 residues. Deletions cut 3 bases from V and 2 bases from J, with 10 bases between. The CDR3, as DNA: TGTGCCAGCAGCTTCCGCGGGACTAACACCGGGGAGCTGTTTTTT. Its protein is CASSFRGTNTGELFF.

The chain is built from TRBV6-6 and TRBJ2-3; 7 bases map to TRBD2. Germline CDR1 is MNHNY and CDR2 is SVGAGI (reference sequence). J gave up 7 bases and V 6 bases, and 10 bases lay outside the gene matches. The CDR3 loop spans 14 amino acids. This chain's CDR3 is CASSRGTNSYTQYF. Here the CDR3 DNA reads TGTGCCAGCAGCCGCGGGACTAACTCCTATACGCAGTATTTT.